The 7 T cell receptor beta chains listed next were all sequenced from one sample in a study of PD-1 blockade in classical Hodgkin lymphoma. Profiled with immunoSEQ multiplex PCR; TCRdb holds only in-frame clones, not every one. The sample has roughly 20,000 clones, under 80% seen once; the top ten hold more than 20%. The time point here: cycle 4 day 1 (C4D1), after less than seven weeks of nivolumab. In every patient, relapse followed autologous stem cell transplantation, while exposure to brentuximab vedotin differed. Material: peripheral blood mononuclear cells (PBMCs), obtained before the fourth cycle of nivolumab. The receptors were gathered from a human donor with classical Hodgkin lymphoma.

This clone was detected a few times. The chain is built from TRBV28 and TRBJ2-1, with 10 bases lining up with TRBD2. Looked up from germline, CDR1 is MDHEN and CDR2 is SYDVKM. This CDR3 is built from 16 residues. V was clipped by 3 bases and J by 3 bases; unmatched bases: 5. The CDR3 DNA sequence: TGTGCCAGCAGTTTCCGAAGACTAGCGGGCTACAATGAGCAGTTCTTC. It specifies CASSFRRLAGYNEQFF.

This sequence joins TRBV9 and TRBJ2-1; D could derive from TRBD1 or TRBD2 (5 bases each). The CDR3 consists of 13 residues. V shed 0 bases and J shed 9 bases, with 10 bases lying between them. The germline CDR1 and CDR2 sequences are SGDLS and YYNGEE. The chain's CDR3 is CASSVAKGTEQFF. In nucleotides, the CDR3 is TGTGCCAGCAGCGTAGCGAAGGGGACTGAGCAGTTCTTC.

This chain connects TRBV19 to TRBJ2-2, with no clear D. This CDR3 has 15 amino acids. Trimming took off 3 bases at V and 0 bases at J, with 8 bases between the two ends. Per the germline V gene, CDR1 is LNHDA and CDR2 is SQIVND (reference sequence). Here the CDR3 DNA reads TGTGCCAGTAGTATGGAACGGGCGAACACCGGGGAGCTGTTTTTT. Translation gives CASSMERANTGELFF. Using reference TRBV19 and TRBJ2-2 for the parts outside the CDR3, the full variable domain is DGGITQSPKYLFRKEGQNVTLSCEQNLNHDAMYWYRQDPGQGLRLIYYSQIVNDFQKGDIAEGYSVSREKKESFPLTVTSAQKNPTAFYLCASSMERANTGELFFGEGSRLTVL.

The V call is TRBV28, the J call TRBJ1-6; the D is unclear. CDR1 is MDHEN, CDR2 SYDVKM, per germline. The CDR3 totals 13 residues. V was trimmed by 5 bases and J by 6 bases, leaving 8 bases between them. CDR3 sequence reads: CASSPTPNSPLHF. The CDR3 DNA is TGTGCCAGCAGTCCTACCCCTAATTCACCCCTCCACTTT. Based on the CDR3 plus reference TRBV28 and TRBJ1-6, the full variable domain is DVKVTQSSRYLVKRTGEKVFLECVQDMDHENMFWYRQDPGLGLRLIYFSYDVKMKEKGDIPEGYSVSREKKERFSLILESASTNQTSMYLCASSPTPNSPLHFGNGTRLTVT.

The chain recombines TRBV5-1 with TRBJ2-6; TRBD1 agrees at 8 bases. This CDR3 has 17 amino acids. J lost 1 base, V lost 4 bases, and 7 bases had no gene match. In germline, CDR1 is SGHRS, CDR2 YFSETQ. The CDR3 nucleotides read TGCGCCAGCAGCGAAACAGGGGGTAGTTCTGGGGCCAACGTCCTGACTTTC. Its translation is CASSETGGSSGANVLTF.

The J gene is TRBJ1-5, the V gene TRBV5-6; D remains unclear. The V gene lost 1 base and the J gene lost 3 bases, with 8 bases spanning the gap. CDR3 length: 14 residues. Germline V gene lookup returns CDR1 SGHDT and CDR2 YYEEEE. The CDR3 sequence: CASSLRVNNQPQHF. The CDR3 region has the DNA TGTGCCAGCAGCTTGCGAGTGAACAATCAGCCCCAGCATTTT.

DNA for the CDR3: TGTGCCAGCAGTTTACAGGATAGCAATCAGCCCCAGCATTTT. This codes for CASSLQDSNQPQHF. This chain joins TRBV28 and TRBJ1-5; no clear D gene. The germline V gene has CDR1 MDHEN and CDR2 SYDVKM. The CDR3 has 14 residues. The V end lost 2 bases, the J end lost 0 bases, and 5 bases lay between the germline ends.